The 30 T cell receptor beta chains below were found in one sample sequenced in a study of metastatic and nonmetastatic thyroid tumors. All patients were untreated before thyroid surgery. TCRdb reprocessed the PCR reads using MiXCR. The sample lists about 20,000 clones, 23% occurring once. The sample was blood. Receptors originate from a male donor with papillary thyroid cancer or a benign thyroid nodule (not recorded which). Some clones in this sample may be carry-over from other donors' samples.

This clone was seen many times. The chain employs TRBV20-1 and TRBJ1-4, with 7 bases aligning to TRBD1. CDR1 and CDR2 from the germline V gene are DFQATT and SNEGSKA (reference sequence). Losses at the gene ends were 0 bases for V and 6 bases for J; bases not matched to a gene: 10. The CDR3 is 16 residues long. This CDR3 is CSAREAGQVTDEKLFF. The DNA for the CDR3 is TGCAGTGCTAGAGAAGCCGGACAGGTTACCGATGAAAAACTGTTTTTT.

Concerning this clone itself: A much larger clone is a single base away; this may be a read error. The J gene is TRBJ2-7, the V gene TRBV7-9; D not certain. Germline CDR1 and CDR2: SEHNR and FQNEAQ (reference sequence). CDR3 size: 14 residues. CDR3 sequence (DNA): TGTGCCAGAAGCTCCGCACGGGTCCCCTACGAGCAGTACTTC. Residues: CARSSARVPYEQYF.

Many counts were recorded for this clone. The chain uses TRBV20-1 and TRBJ1-2; D may be TRBD1 (5 bases). CDR3 length: 15 residues. Between the trimmed V and J ends, which lost 1 base and 4 bases, there was a span of 16 bases. Germline CDR1 and CDR2: DFQATT and SNEGSKA (reference sequence). The chain's CDR3 is CSARVRTGTAYGYTF. Here the CDR3 DNA reads TGCAGTGCTAGAGTTAGAACCGGGACGGCCTATGGCTACACCTTC.

CDR3 bases: TGTGCCAGCAGCTTAAGAGGAGCGGGAAACACCGGGGAGCTGTTTTTT. Its translation: CASSLRGAGNTGELFF. The rearrangement joins TRBV11-3 to TRBJ2-2; 7 bases match TRBD2. With V trimmed by 2 bases and J by 2 bases, 5 bases remained unmatched. This CDR3 spans 16 amino acids. From germline, CDR1 is SGHNT and CDR2 YENEEA.

This rearrangement joins TRBV11-2 to TRBJ1-6; no clear D. This CDR3 has 13 residues. CDR1 SGHAT and CDR2 FQNNGV come from the germline V gene. Between the trimmed V and J ends, which lost 2 bases and 7 bases, there was a span of 6 bases. The CDR3 DNA reads TGTGCCAGCAGCTTAACGCACAATTCACCCCTCCACTTT. Translated, it gives CASSLTHNSPLHF. The complete variable domain, with remaining parts taken from reference TRBV11-2 and TRBJ1-6, reads EAGVAQSPRYKIIEKRQSVAFWCNPISGHATLYWYQQILGQGPKLLIQFQNNGVVDDSQLPKDRFSAERLKGVDSTLKIQPAKLEDSAVYLCASSLTHNSPLHFGNGTRLTVT.

In its sample, this clone was seen many times. This chain joins TRBV10-3 and TRBJ2-7, with 7 bases fitting TRBD2. Germline CDR1 reads ENHRY; CDR2 reads SYGVKD. Trimming removed 10 bases from V and 4 bases from J; junction bases left unmatched: 4. CDR3 length: 11 amino acids. The CDR3 loop reads CATLADYEQYF. The DNA for the CDR3 is TGTGCCACCCTAGCGGATTACGAGCAGTACTTC.

There are a few counts of this clone. This could be a read error, since a much larger clone is one nucleotide away. Other DNA sequences from this sample encode an identical CDR3 as well. The chain couples TRBV27 to TRBJ2-5; the match to TRBD1 covers 12 bases. The ends lost 5 bases at V and 4 bases at J; junction bases unmatched: 11. CDR3 length equals 17 residues. The V gene's germline CDR1 is MNHEY and CDR2 SMNVEV (reference sequence). The CDR3 protein is CASSPGTGGGFPETQYF. The CDR3 coding sequence is TGTGCCAGCAGTCCCGGGACAGGGGGCGGGTTCCCAGAGACCCAGTACTTC.

This clone appeared a single time. The gene calls are TRBV5-1 and TRBJ1-2; TRBD1 matches at 7 bases. CDR1 is SGHRS and CDR2 is YFSETQ in the germline V gene. J was trimmed by 4 bases and V by 2 bases; bases with no gene match: 8. The CDR3 loop spans 15 amino acids. For the CDR3, the DNA is TGCGCCAGCAGCTTATCAACAGGGGATCTCTATGGCTACACCTTC. This encodes CASSLSTGDLYGYTF.

This clone is a singleton in its sample. J is TRBJ2-3 and V is TRBV9, with a possible D match to TRBD2 (6 bases). The CDR3 is made up of 14 amino acids. Germline CDR1 is SGDLS and CDR2 is YYNGEE. V shed 9 bases and J shed 1 base, with 15 bases lying between them. The CDR3 region has the DNA TGTGCCACCACAGTAGCGGCACGCACAGATACGCAGTATTTT. Translated, it gives CATTVAARTDTQYF.

This clone was counted at least ten times. V is TRBV11-1 and J is TRBJ2-1, with TRBD2 matching over 7 bases. The CDR3 has 16 amino acids. The germline gives CDR1 SGHAT, CDR2 FQDESV (reference sequence). V dropped 2 bases and J dropped 8; count of bases not matched to a gene: 12. This CDR3 reads CASSLYNGGRSYEQFF. Here the CDR3 DNA reads TGTGCCAGCAGCTTATATAACGGCGGGAGAAGCTATGAGCAGTTCTTC.

This clone has at least ten counts. This chain links TRBV7-2 with TRBJ2-1; a weak D match, TRBD1 (5 bases). The CDR3 consists of 13 residues. The V and J ends lost 2 bases and 3 bases respectively, with 5 bases between them. CDR1 is SGHTA and CDR2 is FQGNSA in the germline V gene. The CDR3 DNA follows: TGTGCCAGCAGCTTACAGGGCTACAATGAGCAGTTCTTC. This codes for CASSLQGYNEQFF.

The chain employs TRBV20-1 and TRBJ2-7; TRBD2 matches at 10 bases. Germline V gene lookup returns CDR1 DFQATT and CDR2 SNEGSKA (reference sequence). With 0 bases clipped from V and 7 bases from J, the junction kept 9 bases outside the gene matches. This CDR3 has 15 amino acids. CDR3 in DNA: TGCAGTGCTAGAGATTGGGCGAGCGGGAGGGATGAGCAGTACTTC. Its protein product is CSARDWASGRDEQYF.

Many counts were recorded for this clone. J is TRBJ1-5 and V is TRBV3-1; perhaps TRBD1 as D (6 bases). Trimming removed 2 bases from V and 3 bases from J, with 8 bases in between. CDR3 length equals 14 residues. Per the germline V gene, CDR1 is LGHDT and CDR2 is YNNKEL (reference sequence). CDR3 bases: TGTGCCAGCAGCCAAAGGGGGGTCAATCAGCCCCAGCATTTT. This sequence encodes CASSQRGVNQPQHF.

This clone was observed many times. The V gene is TRBV2, the J gene TRBJ2-1, with 7 nucleotides matching TRBD2. The CDR3 sequence is 14 residues long. The ends lost 7 bases at V and 9 bases at J; junction bases unmatched: 12. The germline gives CDR1 SNHLY, CDR2 FYNNEI. The CDR3 nucleotides are TGTGCCAGCAACCTCGAGGGCCGCGGGGGTGAGCAGTTCTTC. It translates to CASNLEGRGGEQFF.

The V gene is TRBV5-1, the J gene TRBJ1-6; a possible D gene is TRBD1 (6 bases). Trimming took 0 bases from V and 7 from J, leaving 14 bases between them. Germline assignment: CDR1 SGHRS and CDR2 YFSETQ. CDR3 length: 16 residues. In nucleotides, the CDR3 is TGCGCCAGCAGCTTGGGTATCAGGGGCCCAAATTCACCCCTCCACTTT. It codes for CASSLGIRGPNSPLHF.

This clone came up a few times. The rearrangement uses TRBV27 and TRBJ2-7, with D possibly TRBD2 on 7 matching bases. Germline-derived CDR1 and CDR2 are MNHEY and SMNVEV (reference sequence). The V end lost 1 base, the J end lost 5 bases, and 12 bases lay between the germline ends. This CDR3 comprises 14 residues. The chain's CDR3 is CASSLWGGGHEQYF. CDR3 sequence (DNA): TGTGCCAGCAGTTTATGGGGAGGGGGGCACGAGCAGTACTTC.

This clone has a count of ten or more. V and J are TRBV19 and TRBJ1-4; D is uncertain. The CDR3 has 15 amino acids. Trimming cost V 4 bases and J 0 bases, with 9 bases left between them. CDR1 is LNHDA and CDR2 is SQIVND in the germline V gene (reference sequence). The CDR3 loop reads CASSTTATTNEKLFF. The CDR3 nucleotides read TGTGCCAGTAGTACTACAGCCACAACTAATGAAAAACTGTTTTTT.

This clone was seen at least ten times. The chain joins TRBV20-1 to TRBJ2-3, with a possible D match to TRBD2 (6 bases). Germline-derived CDR1 and CDR2 are DFQATT and SNEGSKA (reference sequence). This CDR3 region has 14 residues. V shed 5 bases and J shed 6 bases, with 18 bases lying between them. CDR3 sequence: CSAAGSGYKDTQYF. CDR3 DNA: TGCAGTGCTGCAGGTAGCGGATACAAGGATACGCAGTATTTT.

This clone has ten or more counts. J is TRBJ2-1 and V is TRBV7-2; D is unresolved. Germline V gene sequence: CDR1 SGHTA, CDR2 FQGNSA. This CDR3 is built from 13 residues. Trimming left V 5 bases short and J 10 bases short, with 15 bases between. The CDR3, as DNA: TGTGCCAGCAGCCCGGTAGTGCGATGGGAGCAGTTCTTC. This codes for CASSPVVRWEQFF.

This chain uses TRBV6-6 with TRBJ2-1; a possible D gene is TRBD1 (6 bases). Germline CDR1 is MNHNY and CDR2 is SVGAGI (reference sequence). Between the trimmed V and J ends, which lost 0 bases and 4 bases, there was a span of 13 bases. The CDR3 has 16 residues. The DNA of the CDR3 is TGTGCCAGCAGTTACTCACAGGGACCCCTTTACAATGAGCAGTTCTTC. Translation: CASSYSQGPLYNEQFF.

Ten or more counts support this clone. Additional DNA sequences in this sample encode the identical CDR3. The chain combines TRBV4-2 with TRBJ2-1; 8 nucleotides line up with TRBD2. Germline V lookup: CDR1 LGHNA, CDR2 YNFKEQ. V gave up 4 bases and J gave up 0 bases; unmatched junction bases: 8. The CDR3 is 17 residues long. CDR3 DNA sequence: TGTGCCAGCAGCCCGCGCGCCGGGACTAGCTCCTACAATGAGCAGTTCTTC. Translated, it gives CASSPRAGTSSYNEQFF.

In its sample, this clone was seen many times. The CDR3 nucleotides read TGCGCCAGCAGCCTCACCGGAGCAACTAATGAAAAACTGTTTTTT. Translating it yields CASSLTGATNEKLFF. The chain has TRBV5-1 and TRBJ1-4; D remains ambiguous. Trimming left V 4 bases short and J 0 bases short, with 10 bases between. The length of the CDR3 is 15 residues. Germline CDR1 SGHRS, CDR2 YFSETQ.

The V and J genes are TRBV6-1 and TRBJ2-5; possible D gene TRBD2, 5 bases. The CDR3 runs 13 residues. V was trimmed by 8 bases and J by 5 bases, leaving 15 bases between them. Looked up from germline, CDR1 is MNHNS and CDR2 is SASEGT. The CDR3 spells CASRPRGGETQYF. The CDR3 region has the DNA TGTGCCAGCCGGCCCCGTGGCGGGGAGACCCAGTACTTC.

The genes are TRBV7-9 and TRBJ1-6; D perhaps matches TRBD1 (5 bases). This CDR3 comprises 14 residues. V was pared by 4 bases and J by 6 bases, with 10 bases between. Per germline, CDR1 SEHNR and CDR2 FQNEAQ (reference sequence). As DNA, the CDR3 is TGTGCCAGCAGCTCGACAGTCCCTAATTCACCCCTCCACTTT. Translating it yields CASSSTVPNSPLHF.

This clone occurred many times. The V gene is TRBV12-3 or TRBV12-4, the J gene TRBJ2-3; 12 nucleotides align to TRBD2. The CDR3 has 16 residues. The V and J ends lost 5 bases and 4 bases, in that order; junction bases with no gene match: 7. This CDR3 reads CASSAGTSGLSDTQYF. As DNA, the CDR3 is TGTGCCAGCAGTGCCGGGACTAGCGGGTTGTCAGATACGCAGTATTTT.

Many counts were recorded for this clone. The rearrangement links TRBV25-1 to TRBJ1-3, with 9 bases that match TRBD1. Trimming cost V 7 bases and J 3 bases; bases outside gene matches: 4. Germline V gene sequence: CDR1 MGHDK, CDR2 SYGVNS. The CDR3 extends over 14 amino acids. CDR3 nucleotides: TGTGCCAGCACCATGACAGGGGGTGGAAACACCATATATTTT. Translating it yields CASTMTGGGNTIYF.

About this clone itself: A read error is possible here, since a much larger clone lies one base away. No conserved phenylalanine or tryptophan is present at the end of the CDR3, so a read error is the likely explanation. The V and J genes are TRBV20-1 and TRBJ2-5; the D is unclear. CDR3 length: 11 amino acids. V was cut by 3 bases and J by 5 bases, with 7 bases left in between. Germline lookup yields CDR1 DFQATT and CDR2 SNEGSKA (reference sequence). CDR3: CSASDGETQYV. Here the CDR3 DNA reads TGCAGTGCTAGTGACGGCGAGACCCAGTACGTC.

This clone was counted a few times. This chain uses TRBV28 with TRBJ1-5; 8 bases fit TRBD1. There are 15 residues in the CDR3. Germline values: CDR1 MDHEN, CDR2 SYDVKM. The trim removed 3 bases at V and 7 bases at J, leaving 8 bases unmatched. The DNA for the CDR3 is TGTGCCAGCAGTTTGGAAGACAGGGGTTGGCAGCCCCAGCATTTT. It yields the protein CASSLEDRGWQPQHF.

The chain links TRBV11-2 to TRBJ2-7, with 7 bases that match TRBD1. CDR3 length: 13 amino acids. V trimming: 5 bases; J trimming: 4 bases; junction bases outside the gene matches: 5. Per germline, CDR1 SGHAT and CDR2 FQNNGV. The CDR3 here is CASSPYRGYEQYF. The CDR3, as DNA: TGTGCCAGCAGCCCTTACAGGGGATACGAGCAGTACTTC.

This chain joins TRBV5-4 and TRBJ2-3; D remains unclear. Trimming shortened V by 4 bases and J by 0 bases, and 9 bases separated the two germline ends. The CDR3 has 14 residues. Germline V gives CDR1 SGHNT, CDR2 YYREEE (reference sequence). CDR3 protein: CASSTCLSTDTQYF. As DNA, the CDR3 is TGTGCCAGCAGCACGTGCCTTAGCACAGATACGCAGTATTTT.